Presented here are 28 T cell receptor beta chains from one specimen sequenced in a study of CD8 T cells in Susac syndrome. Random hexamers were used to reverse transcribe about 0.5 to 1 ug of RNA. One entry per CDR3 protein results from TCRdb running MiXCR on the immunoSEQ multiplex PCR reads. Of 190,000 or so distinct CDR3 sequences listed, approximately 95% are singletons. The sample comprised CD4+ T cells from PBMCs. Receptor source: a human donor with multiple sclerosis.

The rearrangement links TRBV2 to TRBJ2-5; the D gene is possibly TRBD2 (5 bases). The germline gives CDR1 SNHLY, CDR2 FYNNEI. Trimming took 3 bases from V and 2 from J, leaving 13 bases between them. This CDR3 is built from 15 residues. The DNA for the CDR3 is TGTGCCAGCAGTGAGCGACTAACCCCACAAGAGACCCAGTACTTC. Its protein product is CASSERLTPQETQYF.

CDR3 nucleotides: TGTGCCAGCAGTTTAGGGCAGTCCTTCTATGGCTACACCTTC. It translates to CASSLGQSFYGYTF. The chain combines TRBV28 with TRBJ1-2; D remains ambiguous. V dropped 2 bases and J dropped 4 bases, with 11 bases sitting between them. Germline CDR1 reads MDHEN; CDR2 reads SYDVKM. The CDR3 loop spans 14 amino acids.

This chain uses TRBV2 with TRBJ2-5; no firm D call. Germline-derived CDR1 and CDR2 are SNHLY and FYNNEI. CDR3 length: 11 residues. The V end lost 9 bases, the J end lost 0 bases, and 5 bases lay between the germline ends. The CDR3 here is CASEYQETQYF. CDR3 bases: TGTGCCAGTGAGTACCAAGAGACCCAGTACTTC.

The chain has TRBV3-1 and TRBJ2-7, with 7 bases aligning to TRBD1. Germline CDR1 and CDR2: LGHDT and YNNKEL (reference sequence). CDR3 length equals 14 residues. V was clipped by 5 bases and J by 9 bases; unmatched bases: 13. The CDR3 DNA is TGTGCCAGCAGCTTCAGTCAGGGACAGTCCGTGCAGTACTTC. Residues: CASSFSQGQSVQYF.

The rearrangement joins TRBV5-1 to TRBJ2-1; TRBD2 might be the D (5 bases). Trimming stripped 5 bases from V and 3 bases from J, with 6 bases between. Germline V gene data show CDR1 as SGHRS and CDR2 as YFSETQ. The CDR3 sequence is 12 residues long. CDR3 nucleotide sequence: TGCGCCAGCAGAGAGGGCTACAATGAGCAGTTCTTC. This gives the protein CASREGYNEQFF. Full variable domain (outside the CDR3, taken from reference TRBV5-1 and TRBJ2-1): KAGVTQTPRYLIKTRGQQVTLSCSPISGHRSVSWYQQTPGQGLQFLFEYFSETQRNKGNFPGRFSGRQFSNSRSEMNVSTLELGDSALYLCASREGYNEQFFGPGTRLTVL.

The genes are TRBV13 and TRBJ1-1, with 8 bases lining up with TRBD1. The CDR3 covers 14 residues. J was trimmed by 5 bases and V by 4 bases; bases with no gene match: 6. Germline lookup yields CDR1 PRHDT and CDR2 FYEKMQ (reference sequence). This CDR3 is CASSSKQGVTEAFF. The CDR3 DNA sequence: TGTGCCAGCAGCTCCAAACAGGGGGTGACTGAAGCTTTCTTT.

The chain couples TRBV3-1 to TRBJ1-1, with D unclear. This CDR3 is 15 amino acids long. Germline values: CDR1 LGHDT, CDR2 YNNKEL (reference sequence). Trimming removed 0 bases from V and 2 bases from J, with 10 bases in between. CDR3 in amino acids: CASSQDLSINTEAFF. Here the CDR3 DNA reads TGTGCCAGCAGCCAAGATTTATCCATTAACACTGAAGCTTTCTTT.

The table lists this clonotype with a few counts. The V gene is TRBV3-1, the J gene TRBJ2-1; D uncertain. The CDR3 spans 12 residues. In germline, CDR1 is LGHDT, CDR2 YNNKEL (reference sequence). Trimming removed 2 bases from V and 4 bases from J, with 3 bases in between. As DNA, the CDR3 is TGTGCCAGCAGCCAAAGGTACAATGAGCAGTTCTTC. The encoded protein is CASSQRYNEQFF.

The chain recombines TRBV7-3 with TRBJ2-1; maybe TRBD1 (5 bases). V was clipped by 5 bases and J by 0 bases, with 14 bases between them. Germline values: CDR1 SGHTA, CDR2 FQGTGA. There are 16 residues in the CDR3. CDR3 region: CASSPWGPSSYNEQFF. The DNA of the CDR3 is TGTGCCAGCAGCCCGTGGGGCCCTAGCTCCTACAATGAGCAGTTCTTC. Full variable domain (missing parts from reference TRBV7-3 and TRBJ2-1): GAGVSQTPSNKVTEKGKYVELRCDPISGHTALYWYRQSLGQGPEFLIYFQGTGAADDSGLPNDRFFAVRPEGSVSTLKIQRTERGDSAVYLCASSPWGPSSYNEQFFGPGTRLTVL.

The chain recombines TRBV5-1 with TRBJ2-3, with 9 nucleotides matching TRBD2. The CDR3 totals 15 residues. Trimming took 4 bases from V and 0 from J; bases not matched to a gene: 3. Per germline, CDR1 SGHRS and CDR2 YFSETQ. CDR3 residues: CASSPSGDSTDTQYF. The CDR3 DNA reads as TGCGCCAGCAGCCCTAGCGGGGATAGCACAGATACGCAGTATTTT.

The J gene is TRBJ1-2, the V gene TRBV3-1; possibly TRBD1 for D (6 bases). Germline V CDR1 and CDR2: LGHDT, YNNKEL (reference sequence). The CDR3 is made up of 13 amino acids. Trimming took off 4 bases at V and 8 bases at J, with 14 bases between the two ends. Here the CDR3 reads CASSPDLGAGYTF. The CDR3 bases are TGTGCCAGCAGCCCCGATCTGGGGGCAGGCTACACCTTC.

V usage is TRBV27 and J usage is TRBJ2-3; TRBD2 aligns across 7 bases. The CDR3 runs 15 residues. V dropped 6 bases and J dropped 1; count of bases not matched to a gene: 7. Germline loops: CDR1 MNHEY, CDR2 SMNVEV (reference sequence). The CDR3 DNA reads as TGTGCCAGCAGAGTGGGGGGGTACCGCACAGATACGCAGTATTTT. The encoded protein is CASRVGGYRTDTQYF.

V gene TRBV29-1 combines with J gene TRBJ1-2, with 7 nucleotides matching TRBD1. Trimming at V came to 3 bases and at J to 4 bases, leaving 8 bases not matched to a gene. Looked up from germline, CDR1 is SQVTM and CDR2 is ANQGSEA. The CDR3 runs 14 residues. CDR3: CSVDGTEEPYGYTF. The CDR3, as DNA: TGCAGCGTTGACGGGACAGAGGAACCCTATGGCTACACCTTC.

V gene TRBV25-1 combines with J gene TRBJ2-3, with 9 bases aligning to TRBD2. This CDR3 spans 16 amino acids. Looked up from germline, CDR1 is MGHDK and CDR2 is SYGVNS. With V trimmed by 1 base and J by 2 bases, 4 bases remained unmatched. Here the CDR3 reads CASSESQRGVTDTQYF. The CDR3 DNA follows: TGTGCCAGCAGTGAATCCCAGCGGGGGGTCACAGATACGCAGTATTTT.

DNA of the CDR3: TGTGCCAGCAACCGAGGAGCGAACACTGAAGCTTTCTTT. Translated, it gives CASNRGANTEAFF. The gene calls are TRBV12-3 or TRBV12-4 and TRBJ1-1; D is uncertain. Trimming took off 7 bases at V and 1 base at J, with 10 bases between the two ends. This CDR3 contains 13 residues.

This chain connects TRBV29-1 to TRBJ2-3; 10 positions agree with TRBD2. J was trimmed by 1 base and V by 6 bases; bases with no gene match: 7. The CDR3 contains 15 residues. Germline values: CDR1 SQVTM, CDR2 ANQGSEA. Here the CDR3 reads CSVEKRGGGTDTQYF. The CDR3 region has the DNA TGCAGCGTCGAAAAGCGGGGGGGCGGCACAGATACGCAGTATTTT.

This clonotype turned up a few times. The J gene is TRBJ2-3, the V gene TRBV5-6; D is perhaps TRBD1 (6 bases). This CDR3 region has 12 residues. Germline CDR1 reads SGHDT; CDR2 reads YYEEEE. The germline V and J ends were trimmed by 4 bases and 4 bases, with 7 bases remaining between them. The CDR3 nucleotides are TGTGCCAGCAGCCCAGGGGCAGATACGCAGTATTTT. This codes for CASSPGADTQYF.

There are a few counts of this clonotype. This sequence joins TRBV3-1 and TRBJ1-1; no clear D. Trimming took 3 bases from V and 1 from J, leaving 9 bases between them. Germline V gene data show CDR1 as LGHDT and CDR2 as YNNKEL (reference sequence). CDR3 length equals 14 residues. The CDR3 here is CASSQSDRNTEAFF. The CDR3 DNA sequence: TGTGCCAGCAGCCAGTCCGACCGGAACACTGAAGCTTTCTTT.

This clonotype was seen once. The chain uses TRBV3-1 and TRBJ2-3; TRBD1 might be the D (6 bases). Looked up from germline, CDR1 is LGHDT and CDR2 is YNNKEL (reference sequence). The CDR3 spans 15 residues. Trimming took 1 base from V and 1 from J, leaving 9 bases between them. The CDR3 nucleotides read TGTGCCAGCAGCCAAGGGGGGCGCGGCACAGATACGCAGTATTTT. This gives the protein CASSQGGRGTDTQYF.

V and J are TRBV30 and TRBJ2-1; no definite D call. Germline CDR1 and CDR2: GTSNPN and SVGIG (reference sequence). Trimming took 8 bases from V and 0 from J, leaving 11 bases between them. This CDR3 has 13 amino acids. CDR3 bases: TGTGCCGGCCGCGCAGACTCCTACAATGAGCAGTTCTTC. Amino acids: CAGRADSYNEQFF. Full variable domain (missing parts from reference TRBV30 and TRBJ2-1): SQTIHQWPATLVQPVGSPLSLECTVEGTSNPNLYWYRQAAGRGLQLLFYSVGIGQISSEVPQNLSASRPQDRQFILSSKKLLLSDSGFYLCAGRADSYNEQFFGPGTRLTVL.

This clonotype was found once. The rearrangement uses TRBV29-1 and TRBJ2-3; TRBD2 matches at 7 bases. With V trimmed by 4 bases and J by 1 base, 5 bases remained unmatched. The CDR3 is 14 amino acids. Looked up from germline, CDR1 is SQVTM and CDR2 is ANQGSEA. CDR3 sequence (DNA): TGCAGCGTTGCCCCTGGGGGGGGCACAGATACGCAGTATTTT. It yields the protein CSVAPGGGTDTQYF.

This clonotype has just one count. This rearrangement joins TRBV20-1 to TRBJ2-5, with a tentative D call TRBD1 (6 bases). This CDR3 spans 15 amino acids. CDR1 is DFQATT and CDR2 is SNEGSKA in the germline V gene (reference sequence). V dropped 3 bases and J dropped 4 bases, with 18 bases sitting between them. The CDR3 coding sequence is TGCAGTGCTAGTCTGACACAGGGCGTCCTAGAGACCCAGTACTTC. It encodes CSASLTQGVLETQYF.

V usage is TRBV27 and J usage is TRBJ1-2; 9 nucleotides agree with TRBD1. The V and J ends lost 5 bases and 3 bases, in that order; junction bases with no gene match: 10. Per germline, CDR1 MNHEY and CDR2 SMNVEV (reference sequence). This CDR3 is built from 16 residues. The CDR3 region has the DNA TGTGCCAGCAGTGGGTATACAGGGGGCGAAGACTATGGCTACACCTTC. It yields the protein CASSGYTGGEDYGYTF.

The V gene is TRBV3-1, the J gene TRBJ2-5; D is undetermined. CDR1 is LGHDT, CDR2 YNNKEL, per germline (reference sequence). The CDR3 consists of 13 residues. Deletions cut 4 bases from V and 5 bases from J, with 11 bases between. This chain's CDR3 is CASSRLGWETQYF. The CDR3 DNA sequence: TGTGCCAGCAGCCGGCTGGGATGGGAGACCCAGTACTTC.

The rearrangement links TRBV5-4 to TRBJ2-1; 8 nucleotides align to TRBD1. With V trimmed by 4 bases and J by 3 bases, 9 bases remained unmatched. Germline V gene lookup returns CDR1 SGHNT and CDR2 YYREEE (reference sequence). This CDR3 region has 16 residues. DNA of the CDR3: TGTGCCAGCAGCCGCGGACAGGGCCAAGTCTACAATGAGCAGTTCTTC. Translated: CASSRGQGQVYNEQFF. The full variable domain, with the rest looked up from reference TRBV5-4 and TRBJ2-1, is ETGVTQSPTHLIKTRGQQVTLRCSSQSGHNTVSWYQQALGQGPQFIFQYYREEENGRGNFPPRFSGLQFPNYSSELNVNALELDDSALYLCASSRGQGQVYNEQFFGPGTRLTVL.

This clonotype was observed once. The chain uses TRBV3-1 and TRBJ1-6; D perhaps matches TRBD1 (5 bases). Deletions cut 8 bases from V and 9 bases from J, with 17 bases between. The germline V gene has CDR1 LGHDT and CDR2 YNNKEL (reference sequence). There are 14 residues in the CDR3. The CDR3 sequence: CASRRGIRASPLHF. The CDR3 nucleotides are TGTGCCAGCCGGCGGGGGATAAGAGCTTCACCCCTCCACTTT. Full variable domain (rest looked up from reference TRBV3-1 and TRBJ1-6): DTAVSQTPKYLVTQMGNDKSIKCEQNLGHDTMYWYKQDSKKFLKIMFSYNNKELIINETVPNRFSPKSPDKAHLNLHINSLELGDSAVYFCASRRGIRASPLHFGNGTRLTVT.

The CDR3 protein is CASSLGTNRTF. CDR3 nucleotide sequence: TGTGCCAGCAGCCTAGGGACAAATCGCACCTTC. The chain is built from TRBV5-4 and TRBJ1-2; a weak D match, TRBD1 (6 bases). Germline values: CDR1 SGHNT, CDR2 YYREEE (reference sequence). The V end lost 4 bases, the J end lost 13 bases, and 14 bases lay between the germline ends. This CDR3 is built from 11 residues.

This chain uses TRBV6-5 with TRBJ1-6, with D hard to call. The V end was cut by 0 bases, the J end by 10 bases, with 4 bases between. The CDR3 extends over 12 amino acids. From germline, CDR1 is MNHEY and CDR2 SVGAGI. The CDR3 is CASSYSRSPLHF. CDR3 nucleotides: TGTGCCAGCAGTTACTCGCGGTCACCCCTCCACTTT.